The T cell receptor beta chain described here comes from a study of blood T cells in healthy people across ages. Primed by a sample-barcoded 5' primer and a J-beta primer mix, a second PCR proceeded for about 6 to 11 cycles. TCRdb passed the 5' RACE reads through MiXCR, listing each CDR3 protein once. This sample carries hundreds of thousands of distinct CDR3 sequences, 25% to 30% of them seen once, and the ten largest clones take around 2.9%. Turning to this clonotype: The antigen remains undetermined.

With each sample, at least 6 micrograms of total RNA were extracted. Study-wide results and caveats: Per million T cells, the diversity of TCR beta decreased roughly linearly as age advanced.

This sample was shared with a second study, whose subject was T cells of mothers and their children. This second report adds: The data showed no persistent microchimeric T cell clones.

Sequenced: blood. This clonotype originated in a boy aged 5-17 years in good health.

CDR3 DNA sequence: TGTGCCAGCGGAGCCCCGACGCGGGTACCACTCCACTTT. It yields the protein CASGAPTRVPLHF. The J gene is TRBJ1-6, the V gene TRBV6-1; D remains unclear. There are 13 residues in the CDR3. Trimming removed 8 bases from V and 16 bases from J, with 21 bases in between. Germline V gene data show CDR1 as MNHNS and CDR2 as SASEGT.